The 5 T cell receptor beta chains in this list originate from one sample, sequenced in a study of blood T cell repertoires in COVID-19. Sequencing was performed with immunoSEQ multiplex PCR; in TCRdb, only in-frame clones are kept and a portion is missing. The data contain approximately 90,000 clones, 90% of them singletons. The sequenced sample consisted of peripheral blood. These receptors all come from a man aged 55-75 years with acute or convalescent COVID-19.

The V call is TRBV12-5, the J call TRBJ1-5; D is unresolved. The CDR3 spans 15 residues. Per germline, CDR1 LGHNT and CDR2 FRNRAP. Trimming shortened V by 7 bases and J by 1 base, and 14 bases separated the two germline ends. The CDR3 reads CASVSNSVSNQPQHF. CDR3 sequence (DNA): TGTGCTAGTGTCTCAAATAGCGTAAGCAATCAGCCCCAGCATTTT. Full variable domain (remainder filled in from reference TRBV12-5 and TRBJ1-5): DARVTQTPRHKVTEMGQEVTMRCQPILGHNTVFWYRQTMMQGLELLAYFRNRAPLDDSGMPKDRFSAEMPDATLATLKIQPSEPRDSAVYFCASVSNSVSNQPQHFGDGTRLSIL.

The V gene is TRBV6-5, the J gene TRBJ1-2; D remains ambiguous. V shed 8 bases and J shed 0 bases, with 16 bases lying between them. CDR1 and CDR2 from the germline V gene are MNHEY and SVGAGI. There are 15 residues in the CDR3. The CDR3 reads CASCSGGRSNYGYTF. DNA of the CDR3: TGTGCCAGCTGTAGCGGCGGCCGTTCTAACTATGGCTACACCTTC.

CDR3 bases: TGTGCCAGCAGCCCCGAACAGGGCGGACAGCCCCAGCATTTT. It specifies CASSPEQGGQPQHF. This chain connects TRBV2 to TRBJ1-5; tentatively, D is TRBD1 (6 bases). The V end lost 6 bases, the J end lost 7 bases, and 16 bases lay between the germline ends. The CDR3 runs to 14 residues. Germline loops: CDR1 SNHLY, CDR2 FYNNEI.

V and J are TRBV23-1 and TRBJ2-7, with a tentative D call TRBD1 (5 bases). TRBV23-1 has ORF status, its function being uncertain. V was clipped by 11 bases and J by 5 bases, with 10 bases between them. This CDR3 comprises 10 residues. The DNA for the CDR3 is TGCGCCCCGCCCAGGGACGAGCAGTACGTC. Translating gives CAPPRDEQYV.

This chain links TRBV7-6 with TRBJ2-1; 8 bases agree with TRBD2. The V gene's germline CDR1 is SGHVS and CDR2 FNYEAQ. J lost 0 bases, V lost 2 bases, and 3 bases had no gene match. The CDR3 totals 16 residues. The CDR3 region has the DNA TGTGCCAGCAGCTTACAAGCGGGAGCCTCCTACAATGAGCAGTTCTTC. Protein product: CASSLQAGASYNEQFF.